The entry below describes one TCR beta chain. The data are from a study of blood T cell repertoires in COVID-19. Study at large: Some COVID-19 samples were acute and others convalescent; all came from the United States, Italy and Spain.

Assay used: immunoSEQ multiplex PCR; TCRdb lists only in-frame clones, some missing. The sample holds about 250,000 clones; roughly 90% are singletons and the top ten take around 4%. The sample was PBMCs or T cells enriched from blood (not recorded which). This TCR came from a woman between 25 and 40 years old with acute COVID-19.

CDR3 coding DNA: TGTGCCTGGAGTATAACAGAAAATCAGCCCCAGCATTTT. Amino acids: CAWSITENQPQHF. The V call is TRBV30, the J call TRBJ1-5, with unresolved D. Germline V gene sequence: CDR1 GTSNPN, CDR2 SVGIG (reference sequence). With 2 bases removed from V and 4 bases from J, the gap between germline ends came to 9 bases. CDR3 length: 13 amino acids.